The source of this T cell receptor beta chain is a study of cytomegalovirus exposure and HLA in healthy donors. Study results and caveats: An analysis that was carried out later associated 16,951 TCR beta sequences with HLA alleles at 0.05 false discovery rate. Fewer N-insertions (relative to the roughly 660-donor mean) were reportedly seen in an Asian-associated ancestry cluster in a later analysis. As a later analysis revealed, most CMV-associated TCR beta chains appeared HLA-restricted.

The primer mix had 60 Vbeta and 13 Jbeta primers. The data were produced by immunoSEQ multiplex PCR, yet TCRdb's version contains in-frame clones alone and is incomplete. This table has about 140,000 clones, approximately 82% appearing once. The CDR3 covers 16 residues. CDR1 is MNHEY, CDR2 SMNVEV, per germline (reference sequence). Note on this clone: What it binds is unknown.

The origin of this receptor is a woman between 40 and 50 years old in good health and CMV-seronegative. J is TRBJ2-5 and V is TRBV27, with 11 bases identical to TRBD2. The end of the DNA fits TRBJ2-7 better, so the J call may be wrong. Sequencing input: PBMCs. As DNA, the CDR3 is TGTGCCAGCACCGAATCGGGACTAGCGGTACCCTACGAGCAGTACTTC. Its protein is CASTESGLAVPYEQYF.